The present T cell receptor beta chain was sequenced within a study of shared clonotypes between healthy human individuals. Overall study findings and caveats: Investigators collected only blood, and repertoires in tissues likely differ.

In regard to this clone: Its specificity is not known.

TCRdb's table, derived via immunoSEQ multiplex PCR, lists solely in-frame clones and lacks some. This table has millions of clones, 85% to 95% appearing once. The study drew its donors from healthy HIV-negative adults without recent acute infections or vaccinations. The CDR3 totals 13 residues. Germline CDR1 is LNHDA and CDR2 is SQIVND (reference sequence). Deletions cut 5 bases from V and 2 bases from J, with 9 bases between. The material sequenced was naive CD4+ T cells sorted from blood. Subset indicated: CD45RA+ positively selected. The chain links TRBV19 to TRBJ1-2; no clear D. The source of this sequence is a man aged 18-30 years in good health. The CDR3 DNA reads TGTGCCAGTAGTGCTTCCATGAACTATGGCTACACCTTC. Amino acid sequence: CASSASMNYGYTF.